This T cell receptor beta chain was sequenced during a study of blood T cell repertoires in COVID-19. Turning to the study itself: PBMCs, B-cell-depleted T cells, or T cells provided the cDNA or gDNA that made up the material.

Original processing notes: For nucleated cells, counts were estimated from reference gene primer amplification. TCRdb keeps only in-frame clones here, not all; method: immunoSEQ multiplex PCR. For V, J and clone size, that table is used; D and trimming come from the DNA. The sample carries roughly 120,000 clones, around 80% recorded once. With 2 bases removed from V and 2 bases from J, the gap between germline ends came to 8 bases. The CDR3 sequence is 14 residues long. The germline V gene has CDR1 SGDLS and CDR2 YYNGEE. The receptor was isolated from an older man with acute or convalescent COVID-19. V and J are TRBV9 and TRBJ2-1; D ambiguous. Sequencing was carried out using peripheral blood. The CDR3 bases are TGTGCCAGCAGCGTGCTAGGTACCTACAATGAGCAGTTCTTC. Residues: CASSVLGTYNEQFF. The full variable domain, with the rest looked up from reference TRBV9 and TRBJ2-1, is DSGVTQTPKHLITATGQRVTLRCSPRSGDLSVYWYQQSLDQGLQFLIQYYNGEERAKGNILERFSAQQFPDLHSELNLSSLELGDSALYFCASSVLGTYNEQFFGPGTRLTVL.